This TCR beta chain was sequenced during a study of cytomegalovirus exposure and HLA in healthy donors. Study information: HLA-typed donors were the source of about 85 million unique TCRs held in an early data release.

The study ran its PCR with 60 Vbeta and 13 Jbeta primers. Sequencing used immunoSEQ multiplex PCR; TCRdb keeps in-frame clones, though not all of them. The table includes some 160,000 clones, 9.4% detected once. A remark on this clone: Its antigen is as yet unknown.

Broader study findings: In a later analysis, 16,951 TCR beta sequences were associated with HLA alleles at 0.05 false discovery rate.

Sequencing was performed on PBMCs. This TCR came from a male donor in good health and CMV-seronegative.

This CDR3 is CASSTVLFETGKRETQYF. In DNA form, the CDR3 reads TGTGCCAGCTCAACAGTGCTTTTCGAGACAGGGAAGAGGGAGACCCAGTACTTC. The J gene is TRBJ2-5, the V gene TRBV18; 7 bases are shared with TRBD1. The V gene's germline CDR1 is KGHSH and CDR2 LQKENI. This CDR3 has 18 residues. With V trimmed by 5 bases and J by 5 bases, 20 bases remained unmatched.